The 9 T cell receptor beta chains below were found in one sample sequenced in a study of cytomegalovirus exposure and HLA in healthy donors. PCR amplification relied on 60 Vbeta primers (plus 13 Jbeta primers). The assay was immunoSEQ multiplex PCR, and TCRdb's table has in-frame clones only and misses some. The sample yields tens of thousands of clones, approximately 85% seen once. What was sequenced was PBMCs. All receptors derive from a woman aged 18-29 years in good health and CMV-seropositive.

This sequence joins TRBV7-9 and TRBJ1-2; 8 positions match TRBD1. The CDR3 is 15 residues long. CDR1 is SEHNR and CDR2 is FQNEAQ in the germline V gene (reference sequence). V was pared by 4 bases and J by 7 bases, with 11 bases of the junction left unmatched. The CDR3 DNA reads as TGTGCCAGCAGCTCCACCCGGACAGGGAATCGTGGCTACACCTTC. It translates to CASSSTRTGNRGYTF.

The chain carries TRBV10-3 and TRBJ2-5; TRBD1 agrees at 10 bases. The CDR3 loop spans 19 amino acids. Germline assignment: CDR1 ENHRY and CDR2 SYGVKD. V dropped 0 bases and J dropped 2; count of bases not matched to a gene: 12. In nucleotides, the CDR3 is TGTGCCATCAGTGAGTCCGAGGGCGGCAGGACAGGGGGACAAGAGACCCAGTACTTC. Encoded protein: CAISESEGGRTGGQETQYF.

The J gene is TRBJ2-1, the V gene TRBV27; 14 positions agree with TRBD2. Germline V gene lookup returns CDR1 MNHEY and CDR2 SMNVEV (reference sequence). This CDR3 comprises 16 residues. The V segment lost 4 bases and the J segment 8 bases; nucleotides outside the gene matches: 7. CDR3 protein: CASSSSGLAGADEQFF. CDR3 coding DNA: TGTGCCAGCAGTTCCTCGGGACTAGCGGGAGCGGATGAGCAGTTCTTC.

V usage is TRBV2 and J usage is TRBJ2-7; tentative D call: TRBD2 (6 bases). The V gene's germline CDR1 is SNHLY and CDR2 FYNNEI. This CDR3 comprises 14 residues. V shed 6 bases and J shed 4 bases, with 16 bases lying between them. The CDR3, as DNA: TGTGCCAGCAGCCCACCTTCGACTAGTTACGAGCAGTACTTC. Encoded protein: CASSPPSTSYEQYF.

The chain combines TRBV28 with TRBJ1-5; the D gene is possibly TRBD1 (5 bases). V lost 1 base and J 6 bases, leaving 7 bases between the germline ends. Germline values: CDR1 MDHEN, CDR2 SYDVKM. The CDR3 is made up of 13 amino acids. The CDR3 loop is CASSLFGAQPQHF. In DNA, the CDR3 is TGTGCCAGCAGTTTATTTGGGGCTCAGCCCCAGCATTTT.

The chain recombines TRBV19 with TRBJ2-7, with 12 nucleotides matching TRBD2. CDR3 length equals 14 residues. CDR1 is LNHDA, CDR2 SQIVND, per germline (reference sequence). V lost 5 bases, J lost 4 bases, and 3 bases stayed unmatched. CDR3 DNA sequence: TGTGCCAGTAGTTCGCTAGCGGGAGGGTACGAGCAGTACTTC. Amino acids: CASSSLAGGYEQYF. The whole variable domain, filled in from reference TRBV19 and TRBJ2-7, reads DGGITQSPKYLFRKEGQNVTLSCEQNLNHDAMYWYRQDPGQGLRLIYYSQIVNDFQKGDIAEGYSVSREKKESFPLTVTSAQKNPTAFYLCASSSLAGGYEQYFGPGTRLTVT.

The CDR3: CASSDRGRQNIQYF. CDR3 DNA: TGTGCCAGCAGTGACAGGGGGCGCCAAAACATTCAGTACTTC. The chain is built from TRBV6-1 and TRBJ2-4, with 8 bases aligning to TRBD1. The length of the CDR3 is 14 residues. The J segment lost 5 bases and the V segment lost 3 bases, leaving 3 bases of the junction unmatched. Germline CDR1 is MNHNS and CDR2 is SASEGT.

This clone was detected only a few times. The rearrangement uses TRBV5-8 and TRBJ1-5; D uncertain. This CDR3 has 12 residues. Germline V CDR1 and CDR2: SGHTS, YDEGEE. Deletions cut 8 bases from V and 11 bases from J, with 17 bases between. DNA of the CDR3: TGTGCCAGTGACCCCGGGATAGGGTCCCAGCATTTT. Its protein product is CASDPGIGSQHF.

The chain carries TRBV6-1 and TRBJ1-2; the match to TRBD1 covers 8 bases. Unmatched junction bases numbered 12, after V lost 6 bases and J lost 6 bases. From germline, CDR1 is MNHNS and CDR2 SASEGT. CDR3 size: 15 residues. The DNA for the CDR3 is TGTGCCAGCAGCGGGAGGACAGGGACGTGGGATGGCTACACCTTC. Protein sequence: CASSGRTGTWDGYTF.